The 9 T cell receptor beta chains listed next were all sequenced from one sample in a study of blood T cell repertoires in COVID-19. Libraries were prepared by immunoSEQ multiplex PCR; TCRdb keeps only in-frame clonotypes and omits some of them. Among about 200,000 clones listed, over 80% were seen once. The specimen was peripheral blood. The receptor source for this set is a man in his forties or fifties with acute or convalescent COVID-19.

The genes are TRBV19 and TRBJ2-3, with TRBD2 as a possible D gene (5 bases). The germline gives CDR1 LNHDA, CDR2 SQIVND (reference sequence). CDR3 length: 16 amino acids. Trimming cost V 5 bases and J 1 base, with 16 bases left between them. CDR3 sequence (DNA): TGTGCCAGTAGTGACCATACCGGGATTGGCACAGATACGCAGTATTTT. Amino acid sequence: CASSDHTGIGTDTQYF.

The chain is built from TRBV19 and TRBJ2-1; 10 positions match TRBD1. After removal of 4 bases from V and 7 bases from J, the junction contained 10 bases not matched to a gene. CDR3 length: 16 residues. Germline assignment: CDR1 LNHDA and CDR2 SQIVND (reference sequence). The CDR3 loop reads CASSTEGTGARNEQFF. CDR3 nucleotides: TGTGCCAGTAGTACTGAGGGGACAGGGGCCAGGAATGAGCAGTTCTTC.

The V and J genes are TRBV19 and TRBJ1-5; no definite D call. The CDR3 contains 16 residues. Germline CDR1 LNHDA, CDR2 SQIVND (reference sequence). The germline V and J ends were trimmed by 4 bases and 0 bases, with 13 bases remaining between them. The DNA for the CDR3 is TGTGCCAGTAGTAGAAGCTCCACCAATAGCAATCAGCCCCAGCATTTT. It is translated as CASSRSSTNSNQPQHF.

The chain couples TRBV7-6 to TRBJ2-3; 8 bases map to TRBD2. The V and J ends lost 2 bases and 0 bases, in that order; junction bases with no gene match: 4. Germline V lookup: CDR1 SGHVS, CDR2 FNYEAQ. The CDR3 runs 16 residues. CDR3 DNA sequence: TGTGCCAGCAGCTTAATCAGCGGGAGTAGCACAGATACGCAGTATTTT. This gives the protein CASSLISGSSTDTQYF.

The gene calls are TRBV5-1 and TRBJ1-1, with D possibly being TRBD1 (5 bases). Germline lookup yields CDR1 SGHRS and CDR2 YFSETQ. V was shortened by 3 bases and J by 4 bases, with 13 bases between the two germline ends. This CDR3 is 14 amino acids long. The chain's CDR3 is CASSSGEGTTEAFF. The DNA for the CDR3 is TGCGCCAGCAGCTCCGGGGAGGGGACCACTGAAGCTTTCTTT.

The V call is TRBV19, the J call TRBJ2-3, with TRBD2 identical over 9 bases. The CDR3 extends over 17 amino acids. V trimming: 5 bases; J trimming: 0 bases; junction bases outside the gene matches: 9. Germline V gene sequence: CDR1 LNHDA, CDR2 SQIVND (reference sequence). CDR3 sequence reads: CASSGGRAVRSTDTQYF. CDR3 nucleotide sequence: TGTGCCAGTAGTGGCGGGAGGGCCGTGCGGAGCACAGATACGCAGTATTTT.

This clone was seen only once. This rearrangement joins TRBV4-2 to TRBJ2-5; D possibly corresponds to TRBD2 (5 bases). The length of the CDR3 is 16 residues. V dropped 1 base and J dropped 5 bases, with 17 bases sitting between them. The germline CDR1 and CDR2 sequences are LGHNA and YNFKEQ. The CDR3 here is CASSQVGSPSGETQYF. In nucleotides, the CDR3 is TGTGCCAGCAGCCAAGTGGGTTCCCCTTCGGGGGAGACCCAGTACTTC.

This chain links TRBV6-5 with TRBJ1-6; D remains unclear. Deletions cut 7 bases from V and 0 bases from J, with 10 bases between. The CDR3 runs to 15 residues. CDR1 and CDR2 from the germline V gene are MNHEY and SVGAGI. The CDR3 nucleotides are TGTGCCAGCATCTCCGCGAGCTCCTATAATTCACCCCTCCACTTT. Its translation is CASISASSYNSPLHF.

This clone was counted once. This sequence joins TRBV7-2 and TRBJ2-5, with TRBD2 identical over 12 bases. CDR3 size: 15 residues. Per the germline V gene, CDR1 is SGHTA and CDR2 is FQGNSA. J lost 4 bases, V lost 2 bases, and 2 bases had no gene match. The CDR3 is CASSLLAGGPETQYF. For the CDR3, the DNA is TGTGCCAGCAGCTTACTAGCGGGAGGGCCAGAGACCCAGTACTTC.